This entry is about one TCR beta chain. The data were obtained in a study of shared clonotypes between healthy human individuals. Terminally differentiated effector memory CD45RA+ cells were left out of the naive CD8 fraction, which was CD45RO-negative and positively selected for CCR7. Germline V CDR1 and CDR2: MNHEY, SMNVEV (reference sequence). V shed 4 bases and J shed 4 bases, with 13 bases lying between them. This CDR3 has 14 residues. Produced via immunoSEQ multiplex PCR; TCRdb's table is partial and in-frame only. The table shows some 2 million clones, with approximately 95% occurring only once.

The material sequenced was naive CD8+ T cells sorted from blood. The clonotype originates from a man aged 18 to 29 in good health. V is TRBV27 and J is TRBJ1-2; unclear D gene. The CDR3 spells CASSSIMGSYGYTF. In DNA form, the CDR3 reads TGTGCCAGCAGTTCAATCATGGGGAGCTATGGCTACACCTTC.